This T cell receptor (beta chain) is from a study of radiation and T cells in renal cell carcinoma. Sequenced by immunoSEQ multiplex PCR; TCRdb stores in-frame clones only, minus some. The table lists 110,000 to 150,000 clones, about 88% of them singletons, with more than 10% in the top ten. The sample's time point: baseline pretreatment blood. The treatment: 15 Gy SBRT to primary tumor, nephrectomy 4 weeks later. The CDR3 is 16 amino acids. V dropped 4 bases and J dropped 6 bases, with 16 bases sitting between them. Germline loops: CDR1 SGHTA, CDR2 FQGNSA. The source of this sequence is a woman in her forties or fifties with renal cell carcinoma. Sequenced material: blood, taken from a patient whose treatment included radiotherapy and nephrectomy. The chain combines TRBV7-2 with TRBJ1-6; the D gene is possibly TRBD1 (6 bases). CDR3 protein: CASSSNGGSTNSPLHF. As DNA, the CDR3 is TGTGCCAGCAGCTCAAATGGGGGCAGCACTAATTCACCCCTCCACTTT.